This T cell receptor (beta chain) was obtained from a study of identical twins. This clonotype came up a few times. Its antigen is unidentified. Trimming stripped 4 bases from V and 0 bases from J, with 14 bases between. The CDR3 is 16 residues long. Germline V gene lookup returns CDR1 KGHDR and CDR2 SFDVKD. General study results and limits: Diverse VJ usage suggested most zero-insertion clonotypes were not invariant T cells. The models gave estimates that fell short of the out-of-frame TCR alpha sharing seen in monozygotic twins.

A universal primer site arose from template switching, and cDNA bore unique molecular identifiers. TCRdb fed the 5' RACE reads into MiXCR, producing one record per CDR3 protein. The sample lists 400,000 to 600,000 distinct CDR3 sequences, approximately 20% occurring once. Donors uniformly comprised healthy Caucasians. The sample was also linked to a second study, of yellow fever vaccine responses in identical twins.

The sample consisted of CD4+ T cells sorted from blood. V and J are TRBV24-1 and TRBJ2-5; D remains ambiguous. The receptor's source is a young woman in good health. CDR3 loop: CATSDPITEYQETQYF. DNA of the CDR3: TGTGCCACCAGTGACCCTATAACGGAGTACCAAGAGACCCAGTACTTC.